The rows below give T cell receptor beta chains drawn from one sample of a study of blood T cell repertoires in COVID-19. TCRdb's table, derived via immunoSEQ multiplex PCR, lists solely in-frame clones and lacks some. This repertoire shows some 66,000 clones, roughly 82% found once; its top ten account for roughly 6.7%. Sequenced sample: peripheral blood. These TCRs come from a man between 60 and 70 years old with acute or convalescent COVID-19. CDR3s include the opening cysteine and the closing phenylalanine or tryptophan. The order of the fields is CDR3 protein, CDR3 DNA, V gene, D gene, clone size, J gene. D genes are given only for firm matches. Clone size appears in some rows only: once, few, many, or a class for an expanded clone.

CASSLTTGGPGGGYTF,TGTGCCAGCAGCTTAACAACCGGTGGGCCTGGAGGCGGCTACACCTTC,TRBV7-6,NA,NA,TRBJ1-2
CASSFGQGGPLKTQYF,TGTGCCAGCAGTTTTGGGCAGGGGGGTCCGTTAAAGACCCAGTACTTC,TRBV27,NA,NA,TRBJ2-5
CASSPGFSGANVLTF,TGTGCCAGCAGCCCGGGATTTTCTGGGGCCAACGTCCTGACTTTC,TRBV11-2,NA,NA,TRBJ2-6
CASSPPGESGELFF,TGTGCCAGCAGTCCACCAGGGGAAAGCGGGGAGCTGTTTTTT,TRBV6-5,NA,NA,TRBJ2-2
CASSLDRPHSGNEQFF,TGTGCCAGCAGCTTAGACAGGCCGCACTCAGGCAATGAGCAGTTCTTC,TRBV11-2,NA,NA,TRBJ2-1
CASSEQVNYGYTF,TGCGCCAGCAGCGAACAGGTTAACTATGGCTACACCTTC,TRBV5-1,NA,many,TRBJ1-2
CASTKMATGVLGDTEAFF,TGTGCCAGCACAAAAATGGCGACAGGGGTGTTAGGAGACACTGAAGCTTTCTTT,TRBV11-2,TRBD1,NA,TRBJ1-1
CASSTGTKQPQHF,TGTGCCAGCTCAACAGGGACGAAGCAGCCCCAGCATTTT,TRBV18,NA,NA,TRBJ1-5
CASSHSSEIYGYTF,TGCGCCAGCAGCCATAGCTCAGAAATTTATGGCTACACCTTC,TRBV10-2,NA,NA,TRBJ1-2
CASSQDLAFGGQFF,TGTGCCAGCAGCCAAGATCTCGCATTCGGTGGGCAGTTCTTC,TRBV14,NA,NA,TRBJ2-1
CASSPGTADHKAFF,TGTGCCAGCTCACCAGGTACAGCAGACCATAAAGCTTTCTTT,TRBV18,NA,NA,TRBJ1-1
CASSIRGGGQETQYF,TGTGCCAGTAGTATCCGGGGGGGTGGCCAAGAGACCCAGTACTTC,TRBV19,TRBD2,NA,TRBJ2-5
CASSEGGVPSPLHF,TGTGCCAGCAGTGAAGGGGGGGTGCCGTCACCCCTCCACTTT,TRBV2,NA,NA,TRBJ1-6
CASSIMSSGANVLTF,TGTGCCAGTAGTATTATGAGCTCTGGGGCCAACGTCCTGACTTTC,TRBV19,NA,NA,TRBJ2-6
CASSPPGRAQNEKLFF,TGTGCCAGCTCACCACCGGGCAGGGCTCAGAATGAAAAACTGTTTTTT,TRBV18,NA,NA,TRBJ1-4
CAWSAGLAGSREQYF,TGTGCCTGGAGTGCGGGACTAGCGGGGTCGCGGGAGCAGTACTTC,TRBV30,TRBD2,NA,TRBJ2-7
CASSPGHLPGAFF,TGTGCCAGCAGTCCGGGACACCTACCGGGGGCTTTCTTT,TRBV6-5,NA,NA,TRBJ1-1
CASSLRGYRGEYSNQPQHF,TGTGCCAGCAGCTTACGGGGCTACAGGGGAGAATATAGCAATCAGCCCCAGCATTTT,TRBV5-5,TRBD1,NA,TRBJ1-5
CASSFGTGTYEQYF,TGTGCCAGCAGCTTCGGGACAGGGACCTACGAGCAGTACTTC,TRBV7-2,TRBD1,NA,TRBJ2-7
CASSPGGDRVYGYTF,TGTGCCAGCAGCCCCGGGGGGGACCGCGTATATGGCTACACCTTC,TRBV5-4,NA,NA,TRBJ1-2
CASRVLREANEKLFF,TGTGCCAGCAGGGTCCTCAGGGAAGCTAATGAAAAACTGTTTTTT,TRBV28,NA,NA,TRBJ1-4
CASSDRTGASNQPQHF,TGTGCCAGCAGTGACCGGACAGGGGCTAGCAATCAGCCCCAGCATTTT,TRBV6-1,TRBD1,NA,TRBJ1-5
CASSLPGRPGAEAFF,TGTGCCAGCAGCTTACCGGGACGCCCGGGGGCTGAAGCTTTCTTT,TRBV11-2,NA,NA,TRBJ1-1
CASSISGNNSPLHF,TGTGCCAGTAGTATCTCAGGGAATAATTCACCCCTCCACTTT,TRBV19,NA,NA,TRBJ1-6
CASSPQGNTEAFF,TGTGCCAGCTCGCCTCAGGGGAACACTGAAGCTTTCTTT,TRBV18,NA,NA,TRBJ1-1
CASSQDGQGGSPLHF,TGTGCCAGCAGCCAAGATGGACAGGGGGGTTCACCCCTCCACTTT,TRBV3-1/TRBV3-2,TRBD1,NA,TRBJ1-6
CASRTGPRGTEAFF,TGTGCCAGTAGAACCGGGCCAAGGGGCACTGAAGCTTTCTTT,TRBV19,NA,NA,TRBJ1-1
CASSYSNRGGGNTIYF,TGTGCCAGCAGTTACTCGAACAGGGGAGGTGGAAACACCATATATTTT,TRBV6-6,TRBD1,NA,TRBJ1-3
CASQNRFNSPLHF,TGTGCCAGCCAGAACAGATTTAATTCACCCCTCCACTTT,TRBV6-5,NA,few,TRBJ1-6
CASSDTNYGYTF,TGCGCCAGCAGCGACACCAACTATGGCTACACCTTC,TRBV5-1,NA,NA,TRBJ1-2
CASSYSQQNTEAFF,TGTGCCAGCAGTTATTCACAGCAGAACACTGAAGCTTTCTTT,TRBV6-2/TRBV6-3,NA,NA,TRBJ1-1
CASSFQGGYTIYF,TGTGCCAGCAGCTTTCAGGGGGGATACACCATATATTTT,TRBV7-9,TRBD1,NA,TRBJ1-3